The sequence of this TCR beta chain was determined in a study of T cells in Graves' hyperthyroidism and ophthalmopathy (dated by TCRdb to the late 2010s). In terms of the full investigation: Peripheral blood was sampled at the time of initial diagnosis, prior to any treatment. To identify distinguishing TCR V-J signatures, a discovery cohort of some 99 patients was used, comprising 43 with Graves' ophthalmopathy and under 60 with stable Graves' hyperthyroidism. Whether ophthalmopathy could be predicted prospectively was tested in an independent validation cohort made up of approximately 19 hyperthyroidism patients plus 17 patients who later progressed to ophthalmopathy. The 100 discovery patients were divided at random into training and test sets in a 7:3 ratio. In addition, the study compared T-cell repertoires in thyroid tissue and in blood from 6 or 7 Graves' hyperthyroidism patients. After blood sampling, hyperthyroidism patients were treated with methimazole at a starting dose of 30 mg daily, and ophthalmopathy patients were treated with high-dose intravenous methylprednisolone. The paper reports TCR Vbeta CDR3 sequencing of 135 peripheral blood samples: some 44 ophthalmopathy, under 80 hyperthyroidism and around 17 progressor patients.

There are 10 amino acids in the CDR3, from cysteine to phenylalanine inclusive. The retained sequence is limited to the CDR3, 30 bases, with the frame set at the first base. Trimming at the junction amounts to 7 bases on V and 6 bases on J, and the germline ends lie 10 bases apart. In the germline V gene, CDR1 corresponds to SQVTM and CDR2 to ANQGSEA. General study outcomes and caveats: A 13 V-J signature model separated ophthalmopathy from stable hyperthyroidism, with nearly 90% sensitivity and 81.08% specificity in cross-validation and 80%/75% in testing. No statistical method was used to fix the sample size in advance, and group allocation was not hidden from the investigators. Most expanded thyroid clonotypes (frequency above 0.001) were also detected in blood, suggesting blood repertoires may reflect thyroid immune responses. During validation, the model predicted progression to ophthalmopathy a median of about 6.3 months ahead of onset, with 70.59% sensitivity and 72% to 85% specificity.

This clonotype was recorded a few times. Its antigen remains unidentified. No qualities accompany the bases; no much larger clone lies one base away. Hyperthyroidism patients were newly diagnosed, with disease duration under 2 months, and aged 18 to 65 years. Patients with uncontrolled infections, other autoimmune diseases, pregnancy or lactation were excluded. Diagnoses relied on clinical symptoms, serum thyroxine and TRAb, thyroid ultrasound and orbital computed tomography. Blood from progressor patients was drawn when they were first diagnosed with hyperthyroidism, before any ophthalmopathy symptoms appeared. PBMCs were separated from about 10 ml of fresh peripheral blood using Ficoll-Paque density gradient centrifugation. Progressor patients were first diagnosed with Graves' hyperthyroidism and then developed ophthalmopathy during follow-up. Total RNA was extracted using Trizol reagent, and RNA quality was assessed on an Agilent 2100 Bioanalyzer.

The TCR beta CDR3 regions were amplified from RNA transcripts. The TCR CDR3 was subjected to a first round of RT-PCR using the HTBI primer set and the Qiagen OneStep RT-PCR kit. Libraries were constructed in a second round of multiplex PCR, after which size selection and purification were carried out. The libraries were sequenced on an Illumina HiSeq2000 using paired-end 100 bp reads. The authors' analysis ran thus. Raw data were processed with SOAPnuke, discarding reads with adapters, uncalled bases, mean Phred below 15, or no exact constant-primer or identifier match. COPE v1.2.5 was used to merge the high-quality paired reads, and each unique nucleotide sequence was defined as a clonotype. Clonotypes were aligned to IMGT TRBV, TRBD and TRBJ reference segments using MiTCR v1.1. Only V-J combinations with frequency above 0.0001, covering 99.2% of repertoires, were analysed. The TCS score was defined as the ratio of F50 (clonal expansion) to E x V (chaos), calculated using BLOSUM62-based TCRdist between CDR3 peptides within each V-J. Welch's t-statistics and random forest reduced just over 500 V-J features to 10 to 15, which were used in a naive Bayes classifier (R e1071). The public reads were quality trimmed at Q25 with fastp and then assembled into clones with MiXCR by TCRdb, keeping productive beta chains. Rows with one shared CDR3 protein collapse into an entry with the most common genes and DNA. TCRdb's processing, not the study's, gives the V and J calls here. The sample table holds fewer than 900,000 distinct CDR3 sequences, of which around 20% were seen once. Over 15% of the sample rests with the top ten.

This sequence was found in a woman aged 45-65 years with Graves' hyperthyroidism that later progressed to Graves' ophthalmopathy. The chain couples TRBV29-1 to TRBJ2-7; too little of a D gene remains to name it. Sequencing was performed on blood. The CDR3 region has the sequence CSARGPEQYF. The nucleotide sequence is TGCAGCGCCCGAGGCCCCGAGCAGTACTTC.